This entry features one T cell receptor (beta chain) sequence. No antigen is known for it. The CDR3 has 13 residues. Germline CDR1 reads SGHRS; CDR2 reads YFSETQ. The ends were cut back, 0 bases at V and 9 bases at J, with 7 bases in the middle. As the method for making TCR beta libraries, quantitative 5'-RACE with molecular barcodes was used. In TCRdb, the 5' RACE reads were re-called with MiXCR into one record per CDR3 protein. This table holds approximately 260,000 distinct CDR3 sequences, 8.6% found once. This sample stems from a study of CD8 T cells in ankylosing spondylitis. Study-wide findings and caveats: Those disease-linked clones were CD8+; they were also relatively rare in peripheral blood. The clones that were linked to disease were reported to be significantly enriched in matched synovial fluid samples from ankylosing spondylitis patients.

This receptor was obtained from a male donor with ankylosing spondylitis or in good health (not recorded which). The chain links TRBV5-1 to TRBJ1-6, with D tentatively TRBD1 (5 bases). The sample comprised blood, either unsorted or a sorted T cell fraction (not recorded which). Here the CDR3 reads CASSLEQGSPLHF. The DNA of the CDR3 is TGCGCCAGCAGCTTGGAGCAGGGTTCACCCCTCCACTTT.